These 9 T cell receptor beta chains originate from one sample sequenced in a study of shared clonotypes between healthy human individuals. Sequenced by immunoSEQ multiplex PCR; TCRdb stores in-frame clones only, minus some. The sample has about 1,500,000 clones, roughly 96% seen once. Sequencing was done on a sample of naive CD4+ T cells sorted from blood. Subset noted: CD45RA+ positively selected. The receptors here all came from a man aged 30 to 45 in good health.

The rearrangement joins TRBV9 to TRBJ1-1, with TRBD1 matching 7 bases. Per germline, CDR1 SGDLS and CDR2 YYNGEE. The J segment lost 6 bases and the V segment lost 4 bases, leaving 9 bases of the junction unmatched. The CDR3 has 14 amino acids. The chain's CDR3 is CASSTRQGGPEAFF. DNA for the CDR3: TGTGCCAGCAGCACCCGACAGGGTGGGCCTGAAGCTTTCTTT.

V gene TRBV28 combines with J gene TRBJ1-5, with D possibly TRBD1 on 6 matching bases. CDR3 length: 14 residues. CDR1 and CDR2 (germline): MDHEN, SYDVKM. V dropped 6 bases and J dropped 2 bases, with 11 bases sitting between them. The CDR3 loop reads CASRDSSRNQPQHF. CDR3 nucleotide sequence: TGTGCCAGCAGGGACAGTTCCCGCAATCAGCCCCAGCATTTT.

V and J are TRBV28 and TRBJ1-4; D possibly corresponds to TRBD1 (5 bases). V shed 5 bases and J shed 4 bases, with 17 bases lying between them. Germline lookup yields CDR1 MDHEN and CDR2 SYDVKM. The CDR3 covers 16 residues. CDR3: CASSTGGAPRNEKLFF. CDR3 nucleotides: TGTGCCAGCAGTACCGGAGGGGCCCCCCGTAATGAAAAACTGTTTTTT.

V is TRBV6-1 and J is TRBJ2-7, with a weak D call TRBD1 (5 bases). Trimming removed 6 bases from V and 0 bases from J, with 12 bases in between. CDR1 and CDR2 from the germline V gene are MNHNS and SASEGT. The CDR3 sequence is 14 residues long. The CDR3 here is CASSIRGSSYEQYF. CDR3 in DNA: TGTGCCAGCAGCATTAGGGGTAGCTCCTACGAGCAGTACTTC.

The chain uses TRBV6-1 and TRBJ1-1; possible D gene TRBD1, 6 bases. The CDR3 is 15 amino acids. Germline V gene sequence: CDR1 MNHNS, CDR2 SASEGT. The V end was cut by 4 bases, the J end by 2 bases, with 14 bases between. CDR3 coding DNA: TGTGCCAGCAGTGGACAGGCGGGCCTTAACACTGAAGCTTTCTTT. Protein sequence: CASSGQAGLNTEAFF.

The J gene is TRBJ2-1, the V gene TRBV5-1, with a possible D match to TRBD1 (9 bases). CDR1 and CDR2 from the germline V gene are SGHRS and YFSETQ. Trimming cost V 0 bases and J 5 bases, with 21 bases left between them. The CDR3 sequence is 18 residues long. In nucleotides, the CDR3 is TGCGCCAGCAGCTTGGCTCCTGGGACAGGGACTAGGCACAATGAGCAGTTCTTC. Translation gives CASSLAPGTGTRHNEQFF. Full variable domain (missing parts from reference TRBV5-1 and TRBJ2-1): KAGVTQTPRYLIKTRGQQVTLSCSPISGHRSVSWYQQTPGQGLQFLFEYFSETQRNKGNFPGRFSGRQFSNSRSEMNVSTLELGDSALYLCASSLAPGTGTRHNEQFFGPGTRLTVL.

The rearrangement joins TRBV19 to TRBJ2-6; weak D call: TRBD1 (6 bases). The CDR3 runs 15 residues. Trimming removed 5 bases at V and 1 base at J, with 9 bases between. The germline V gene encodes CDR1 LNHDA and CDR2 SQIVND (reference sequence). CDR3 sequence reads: CASSSRGSGANVLTF. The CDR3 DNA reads TGTGCCAGTAGTTCCAGGGGTTCTGGGGCCAACGTCCTGACTTTC.

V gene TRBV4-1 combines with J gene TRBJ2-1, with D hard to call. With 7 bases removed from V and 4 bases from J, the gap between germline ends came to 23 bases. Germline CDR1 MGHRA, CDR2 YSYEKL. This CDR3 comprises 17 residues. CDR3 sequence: CASTPLAEVAYYNEQFF. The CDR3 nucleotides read TGCGCCAGCACCCCCCTCGCAGAGGTCGCTTATTACAATGAGCAGTTCTTC.

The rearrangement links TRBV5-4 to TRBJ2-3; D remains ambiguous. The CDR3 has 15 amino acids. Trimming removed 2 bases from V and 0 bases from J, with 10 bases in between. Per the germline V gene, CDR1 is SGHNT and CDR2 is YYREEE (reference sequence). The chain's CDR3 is CASSFVGRSTDTQYF. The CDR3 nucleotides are TGTGCCAGCAGCTTTGTGGGCAGAAGCACAGATACGCAGTATTTT.